The clone carrying this T cell receptor beta chain was observed a few times. Patients were excluded for autoimmune disease history or systemic immunosuppression. The method was immunoSEQ multiplex PCR; TCRdb's version includes in-frame clones alone and lacks a portion of them. This table has around 80,000 clones, over 75% appearing once. The data were taken from a study of OX40 agonist ivuxolimab in advanced cancers. As for the study in general: Among those enrolled, mean age was around 60 years (range roughly 23 to 79) and approximately 80% were male. The study reported partial responses in three patients: one hepatocellular carcinoma, two cutaneous melanoma.

Trimming cost V 2 bases and J 7 bases, with 18 bases left between them. Germline-derived CDR1 and CDR2 are SGHNT and YYREEE (reference sequence). The CDR3 loop spans 15 amino acids. Sequences were derived from CD4+ or CD8+ T cells sorted from blood, sampled in a trial of the OX40 agonist ivuxolimab. The chain has TRBV5-4 and TRBJ1-2, with TRBD1 as a possible D gene (5 bases). This clonotype was sampled from an adult with an advanced solid tumor such as melanoma, head and neck, liver or kidney cancer. The CDR3 loop is CASSFPGQGISGYTF. CDR3 in DNA: TGTGCCAGCAGCTTCCCGGGGCAGGGAATTAGTGGCTACACCTTC.